Shown below are 15 T cell receptor beta chains from a single sample sequenced in a study of T-cell reconstitution after alpha-beta-depleted transplantation in children (dated by TCRdb to 2016 to 2018). The library came from PCR. TCRdb records Illumina HiSeq 2500 as the sequencer. TCR library preparation used molecular barcoding, with unique molecular identifiers applied to normalize quantification of the TCRbeta repertoire. TCRdb passed the public sequencing reads through fastp at Q25 and MiXCR, retaining productive beta sequences. Each entry merges the rows of one CDR3 protein and shows their most common DNA and genes. For this sample the table gives approximately 590,000 distinct CDR3 sequences, of which about 10% were detected only once. The ten largest clonotypes hold roughly 4% of the sample. The sequencing used PBMCs from the stem cell graft donor, collected from the stem cell graft. These receptors came from a human donor who donated a stem cell graft to a child with acute myeloid leukemia.

The rearrangement uses TRBV5-1 and TRBJ2-7; a possible D gene is TRBD1 (6 bases). Germline CDR1 and CDR2: SGHRS and YFSETQ. The CDR3 totals 17 residues. V was shortened by 4 bases and J by 2 bases, with 22 bases between the two germline ends. CDR3 amino acids: CASSPKAQGFLPYEQYF. The CDR3 region has the DNA TGCGCCAGCAGCCCGAAAGCACAGGGTTTCCTACCCTACGAGCAGTACTTC. Complete variable domain (other parts from reference TRBV5-1 and TRBJ2-7): KAGVTQTPRYLIKTRGQQVTLSCSPISGHRSVSWYQQTPGQGLQFLFEYFSETQRNKGNFPGRFSGRQFSNSRSEMNVSTLELGDSALYLCASSPKAQGFLPYEQYFGPGTRLTVT.

Only a few counts were recorded for this clonotype. The chain employs TRBV6-1 and TRBJ2-7; 8 bases are shared with TRBD2. CDR1 and CDR2 from the germline V gene are MNHNS and SASEGT. Losses at the gene ends were 6 bases for V and 4 bases for J; bases not matched to a gene: 8. The CDR3 loop spans 14 amino acids. CDR3 DNA: TGTGCCAGCAGGGAACGGGGGGGGTGGTACGAGCAGTACTTC. It codes for CASRERGGWYEQYF.

There are a few counts of this clonotype. The CDR3 nucleotides are TGCAGCGTTGAAGGGCGGTGGACTAATGAAAAACTGTTTTTT. It is translated as CSVEGRWTNEKLFF. The V gene is TRBV29-1, the J gene TRBJ1-4; D unclear. The CDR3 runs to 14 residues. Germline V CDR1 and CDR2: SQVTM, ANQGSEA. V lost 1 base to trimming and J lost 2 bases, with 8 bases between them.

This clonotype was detected only a few times. The chain uses TRBV6-2 or TRBV6-3 and TRBJ2-5; a possible D gene is TRBD1 (6 bases). CDR1 and CDR2 from the germline V gene are MNHEY and SVGEGT. The CDR3 is 14 residues long. Trimming removed 2 bases at V and 5 bases at J, with 12 bases between. CDR3 nucleotide sequence: TGTGCCAGCAGTTACATCAGGGGATCGGAGACCCAGTACTTC. It is translated as CASSYIRGSETQYF.

This clonotype was observed a few times. CDR3 DNA: TGTGCCAGCAGTCATTCTAGCGGAGGAGGGTCTGAGCAGTTCTTC. It translates to CASSHSSGGGSEQFF. The V call is TRBV6-2 or TRBV6-3, the J call TRBJ2-1, with 7 positions matching TRBD2. CDR1 is MNHEY, CDR2 SVGEGT, per germline. Trimming at V came to 5 bases and at J to 9 bases, leaving 13 bases not matched to a gene. The CDR3 extends over 15 amino acids.

Only a few counts were recorded for this clonotype. CDR3 region: CASSSLRDTNYGYTF. CDR3 nucleotide sequence: TGTGCCAGCAGTTCCTTAAGGGACACTAACTATGGCTACACCTTC. The chain is built from TRBV12-3 or TRBV12-4 and TRBJ1-2, with D tentatively TRBD1 (6 bases). The CDR3 sequence is 15 residues long. Deletions cut 4 bases from V and 0 bases from J, with 12 bases between.

A few counts support this clonotype. This chain joins TRBV20-1 and TRBJ2-7; 13 bases align to TRBD2. There are 14 residues in the CDR3. Looked up from germline, CDR1 is DFQATT and CDR2 is SNEGSKA (reference sequence). Trimming took 5 bases from V and 4 from J; bases not matched to a gene: 5. CDR3 coding DNA: TGCAGTGCTGCCCGGACTAGCGGGAGTTACGAGCAGTACTTC. This codes for CSAARTSGSYEQYF.

Only a few counts were recorded for this clonotype. This chain connects TRBV12-3 or TRBV12-4 to TRBJ1-1, with TRBD1 identical over 8 bases. This CDR3 region has 13 residues. Trimming took 7 bases from V and 5 from J; bases not matched to a gene: 6. The CDR3 DNA sequence: TGTGCCAGCACCAACAGGGGGATGACTGAAGCTTTCTTT. Amino acids: CASTNRGMTEAFF.

This clonotype was seen ten or more times. The chain employs TRBV29-1 and TRBJ2-7; D unresolved. From germline, CDR1 is SQVTM and CDR2 ANQGSEA. This CDR3 region has 11 residues. The ends were cut back, 4 bases at V and 3 bases at J, with 7 bases in the middle. In DNA, the CDR3 is TGCAGCGTTGGGAGTAGCTACGAGCAGTACTTC. It encodes CSVGSSYEQYF.

J is TRBJ1-4 and V is TRBV3-1; 8 nucleotides match TRBD1. The CDR3 consists of 14 residues. Trimming took 1 base from V and 8 from J; bases not matched to a gene: 3. The germline V gene encodes CDR1 LGHDT and CDR2 YNNKEL (reference sequence). CDR3: CASSQGTGREKLFF. CDR3 bases: TGTGCCAGCAGCCAAGGGACAGGGAGGGAAAAACTGTTTTTT.

This clonotype showed up many times. The chain carries TRBV29-1 and TRBJ2-7, with a possible D match to TRBD1 (6 bases). V was clipped by 4 bases and J by 2 bases, with 9 bases between them. The CDR3 loop spans 12 amino acids. Germline V gene lookup returns CDR1 SQVTM and CDR2 ANQGSEA. The CDR3 reads CSVVQGPYEQYF. CDR3 in DNA: TGCAGCGTTGTACAGGGACCCTACGAGCAGTACTTC.

This clonotype was observed a few times. The chain employs TRBV9 and TRBJ2-1; possible D gene TRBD2, 6 bases. The germline V gene encodes CDR1 SGDLS and CDR2 YYNGEE. Trimming removed 0 bases at V and 8 bases at J, with 12 bases between. This CDR3 contains 14 residues. The CDR3 nucleotides read TGTGCCAGCAGCGTAGCCCCATCTAGCGATGAGCAGTTCTTC. Its translation: CASSVAPSSDEQFF.

This clonotype was seen a handful of times. In nucleotides, the CDR3 is TGCAGTGCTAGAGATTCTGCCAACAGGGGAAACACTGAAGCTTTCTTT. Its translation: CSARDSANRGNTEAFF. This chain joins TRBV20-1 and TRBJ1-1; 7 positions agree with TRBD1. Germline-derived CDR1 and CDR2 are DFQATT and SNEGSKA (reference sequence). The trim removed 0 bases at V and 2 bases at J, leaving 9 bases unmatched. This CDR3 is built from 16 residues.

The rearrangement links TRBV18 to TRBJ2-1; D might be TRBD1 (6 bases). CDR1 and CDR2 from the germline V gene are KGHSH and LQKENI. Trimming took off 0 bases at V and 9 bases at J, with 18 bases between the two ends. The CDR3 extends over 16 amino acids. The CDR3 DNA follows: TGTGCCAGCTCACCACCGGTGAAGCAAATCAGGGGTGAGCAGTTCTTC. It yields the protein CASSPPVKQIRGEQFF.

The chain combines TRBV5-1 with TRBJ2-7; 9 bases match TRBD2. The junction had 17 bases not matched to a gene; V was cut back by 6 bases and J by 7 bases. Germline lookup yields CDR1 SGHRS and CDR2 YFSETQ. There are 16 residues in the CDR3. CDR3 bases: TGCGCCAGCACCCTCTCAATCGGCGGGGGGGCGAATGAGCAGTACTTC. Protein: CASTLSIGGGANEQYF.